This T cell receptor (beta chain) stems from a study of vaccination and CD4 T cells after COVID-19 (dated by TCRdb to the early 2020s). Study-wide context: In the convalescent cohort there were six males and four females, among whom were two Hispanic individuals, seven Caucasians, two Asians and one multiracial person. Two doses of either the Pfizer-BioNTech BNT162b2 vaccine (n=8) or the Moderna mRNA-1273 vaccine (n=2) were administered to participants. Post-COVID blood samples from convalescent patients were collected a median of around 110 days after diagnosis, with a range of 35 to 161 days. Post-vaccine blood samples were taken a median of approximately 76 days after the second vaccine dose, with a range of about 13 to 250 days. The cultures were stimulated with overlapping spike peptide pools from SARS-CoV-2 and from the common cold coronaviruses HCoV-NL63, HCoV-OC43 and HCoV-229E. In control cultures, a CEFX viral epitope pool was used as positive control, an HIV-1 Nef peptide pool was used as negative control, or no peptide was added. The spike-specific CD4+ TCR repertoire was compared before and after mRNA vaccination in approximately 9 COVID-19 convalescent patients and a handful of infection-naive healthy vaccine recipients.

CDR1 and CDR2, looked up from the germline V gene (reference sequence), are LNHDA and SQIVND. CDR3 length: 15 amino acids, cysteine to phenylalanine. Of the read, only the CDR3 DNA is kept; its 45 bases are in frame from base 1. Trimming accounts for 3 bases at V and 1 base at J, while the number of junction bases matched to no gene is 6. Results and caveats for the whole study, not just this receptor: Although the median number of SARS-CoV-2-reactive clonotypes went up from roughly 23 after infection to 38 after vaccination, the increase was not significant. The number of convalescent patients in the study was relatively small, and the study did not examine early timepoints following natural infection. Nearly all vaccine-specific clones in convalescent patients (304 of 307) were mono-reactive for SARS-CoV-2 spike rather than cross-reactive with common cold coronaviruses. Among convalescent patients, a median 86.3% of the SARS-CoV-2-reactive clones seen after vaccination appeared only after vaccination, which suggests priming specific to the vaccine.

Note on this clonotype: Its antigen is unknown. No much larger clone is present one base from it, and per-base qualities are unavailable.

The library was produced with PCR. DNA from cultured CD4+ T cells underwent TCR sequencing with the Oncomine TCR Beta short-read assay at the Johns Hopkins FTIC core. Genomic DNA was extracted from the cultured CD4+ T cells with the QIAamp micro DNA kit. The Oncomine TCR Beta libraries from cultured CD4+ T cells were pooled using unique dual indexes and then sequenced on an Illumina iSeq 100. The study's processing was this. Non-productive sequences were removed, and CDR3s that did not start with C, did not end with F or W, or were shorter than 7 amino acids were discarded. The MANAFEST web application identified antigen-specific clonotypes by comparing peptide-stimulated wells against reference wells and other culture wells. For a clone to be called positive, the clone needed an FDR below 0.05, an odds ratio above 5, and a productive frequency above 0.1% in at least two of three replicate wells. A clonotype was classed as cross-reactive if the clonotype showed significant expansion both in SARS-CoV-2 spike wells and in at least one common cold coronavirus spike condition. Using R version 3.6.1, CDR3 homology was evaluated through Levenshtein distances (stringdist) along with unrooted phylogenetic trees (ape). TCRdb's own reprocessing of the public reads used fastp at Q25 and MiXCR and kept productive beta chains. Entries that share a CDR3 protein sequence are merged under the most common genes and DNA. TCRdb's processing, not the authors', yielded these V and J calls. The sample yields 20,000 to 25,000 distinct CDR3 sequences; 60% were counted once. Of the sample, 10% to 15% falls within the top ten clones.

The treatment or condition label on this specimen signifies: roughly 10-day PBMC culture with coronavirus spike peptide pools or control peptides (ViraFEST assay). To expand antigen-specific T cells with peptide pools and then pick out the expanded clonotypes through TCR sequencing, the study relied on the ViraFEST assay. Negative nucleocapsid antibody tests before and after vaccination confirmed that the healthy vaccine recipients had no prior SARS-CoV-2 infection. PBMCs were cultured at two million per well in IMDM supplemented with about 5.5% human AB serum and 8.5 to 10 IU/ml IL-2, with 9.5 to 10 ug/ml peptide pools added. Half of the culture medium was replaced with fresh IL-2-containing medium on days 3 and 7. After 9 to 10 days of culture, CD4+ T cells were isolated by negative selection using the EasySep CD4+ T cell isolation kit. PBMCs were separated from whole blood using Ficoll-Paque Plus gradient centrifugation and then either used fresh or cryopreserved at -140C. In general, triplicate wells were set up for every culture condition.

The sequence came from a human donor who received a COVID-19 vaccine. This sequence uses TRBV19 and TRBJ2-7; TRBD2 agrees with 7 junctional bases. The material sequenced was CD4+ T cells from blood, cultured in vitro, taken after SARS-CoV-2 vaccination. The bases read TGTGCCAGTAGTATTCTCAAAGCGGGGTCCTACGAGCAGTACTTC. Protein translation: CASSILKAGSYEQYF.